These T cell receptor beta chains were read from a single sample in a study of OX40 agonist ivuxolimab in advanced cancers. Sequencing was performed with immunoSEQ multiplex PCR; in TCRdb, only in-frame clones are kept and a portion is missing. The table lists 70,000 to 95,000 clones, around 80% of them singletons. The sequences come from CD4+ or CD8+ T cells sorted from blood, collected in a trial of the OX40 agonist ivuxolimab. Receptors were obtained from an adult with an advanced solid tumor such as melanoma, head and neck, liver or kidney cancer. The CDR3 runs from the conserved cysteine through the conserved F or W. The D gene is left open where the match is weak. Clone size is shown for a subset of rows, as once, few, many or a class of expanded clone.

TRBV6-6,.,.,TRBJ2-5,TGTGCCAGCTTGGACCAACCTGAAGAGACCCAGTACTTC,CASLDQPEETQYF
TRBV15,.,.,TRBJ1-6,TGTGCCACCAGCAGAGCTAGGGACGGAAATTCACCCCTCCACTTT,CATSRARDGNSPLHF
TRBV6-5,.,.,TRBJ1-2,TGTGCCAGCAGTTACTCACGGGTGAGCGGCTACACCTTC,CASSYSRVSGYTF
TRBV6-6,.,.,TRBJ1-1,TGTGCCAGCAGCCGGACGGACACCCGGGTCACTGAAGCTTTCTTT,CASSRTDTRVTEAFF
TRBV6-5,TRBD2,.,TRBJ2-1,TGTGCCAGCACCCCCATGCGGGGGGGCCTCAATGAGCAGTTCTTC,CASTPMRGGLNEQFF
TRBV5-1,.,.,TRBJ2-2,TGCGCCAGCAGATTATCGAACACCGGGGAGCTGTTTTTT,CASRLSNTGELFF
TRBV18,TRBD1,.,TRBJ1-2,TGTGCCAGCTCACAGGGACAGAGCTATGGCTACACCTTC,CASSQGQSYGYTF
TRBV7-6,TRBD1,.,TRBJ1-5,TGTGCCAGCAGCTTAGACCATCCCGGGACAGGGTACACTCAGCCCCAGCATTTT,CASSLDHPGTGYTQPQHF
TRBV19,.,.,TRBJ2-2,TGTGCCAGTCTGGGACGGAGGCCCCCAAACACCGGGGAGCTGTTTTTT,CASLGRRPPNTGELFF
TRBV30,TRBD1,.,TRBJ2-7,TGTGCCTGGAGTTACCGGGACAGGGTGCTTGCGCAGTACTTC,CAWSYRDRVLAQYF
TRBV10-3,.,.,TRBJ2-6,TGTGCCATCAGTGTCGGGAGCTCTGGGGCCAACGTCCTGACTTTC,CAISVGSSGANVLTF
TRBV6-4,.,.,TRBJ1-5,TGTGCCAGCAACACCAATCAGCCCCAGCATTTT,CASNTNQPQHF
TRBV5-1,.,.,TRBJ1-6,TGCGCCAGCAGCCCGGCAGGCTCCTATAATTCACCCCTCCACTTT,CASSPAGSYNSPLHF
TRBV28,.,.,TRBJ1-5,TGTGCCAGCAGTTCCTACGGCCCGCAAGTAGCTTATAGCAATCAGCCCCAGCATTTT,CASSSYGPQVAYSNQPQHF
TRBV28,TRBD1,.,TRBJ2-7,TGTGCCAGCACCTTCAGGACAGGGACTTACGAGCAGTACTTC,CASTFRTGTYEQYF
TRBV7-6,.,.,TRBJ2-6,TGTGCCAGCAGCTCCAGCACTCTCGGGGCCAACGTCCTGACTTTC,CASSSSTLGANVLTF
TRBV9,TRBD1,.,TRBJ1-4,TGTGCCAGCAGCGCCCGTACAGGGGTAGGGGAAAAACTGTTTTTT,CASSARTGVGEKLFF
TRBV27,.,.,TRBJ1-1,TGTGCCAGCAGTCTCCAACAGGGCTTGAACACTGAAGCTTTCTTT,CASSLQQGLNTEAFF
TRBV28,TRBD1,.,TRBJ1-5,TGTGCCAGCAGTTTGTCGGGACAGGGGACCCTTTATAGCAATCAGCCCCAGCATTTT,CASSLSGQGTLYSNQPQHF
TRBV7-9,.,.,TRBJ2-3,TGTGCCAGCAGCTTAAGGGTCGGAGGGAGGACAGATACGCAGTATTTT,CASSLRVGGRTDTQYF
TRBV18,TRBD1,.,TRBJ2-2,TGTGCCAGCTCACCTTTCCAGGGGGACACCGGGGAGCTGTTTTTT,CASSPFQGDTGELFF
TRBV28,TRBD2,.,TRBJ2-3,TGTGCCAGCACCCCCTCAGGCTTTCGGGGACTAAGCACAGATACGCAGTATTTT,CASTPSGFRGLSTDTQYF
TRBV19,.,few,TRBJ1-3,TGTGCCAGTACCCTAGCCGGGGACGCGGGAAACACCATATATTTT,CASTLAGDAGNTIYF
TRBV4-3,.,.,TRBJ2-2,TGCGCCAGCAGCAAGAACATTCTTTGGGGGCGTGTAAACACCGGGGAGCTGTTTTTT,CASSKNILWGRVNTGELFF
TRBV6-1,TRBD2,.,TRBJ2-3,TGTGCCAGCAGTGAAGTGCTAGCGGGGGGCCTCACAGATACGCAGTATTTT,CASSEVLAGGLTDTQYF
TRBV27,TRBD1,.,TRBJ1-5,TGTGCCAGCAGTTTGAGACAGGGCTCCAATCAGCCCCAGCATTTT,CASSLRQGSNQPQHF
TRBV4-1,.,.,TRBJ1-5,TGCGCCAGCAGCCAAGATCTAGTGGCAGGGGTCACAAGCAATCAGCCCCAGCATTTT,CASSQDLVAGVTSNQPQHF
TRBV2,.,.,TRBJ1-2,TGTGCCAGCAGTGAAGGGAACAAGGATCTTCCCTACACCTTC,CASSEGNKDLPYTF
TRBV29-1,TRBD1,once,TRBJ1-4,TGCAGCGCCTTACCGTTAGACAGGGTAAAGGAAAAACTGTTTTTT,CSALPLDRVKEKLFF
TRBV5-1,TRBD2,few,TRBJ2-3,TGCGCCAGCAGCTTGTATTTTCCGCGGGAGGTCACAGATACGCAGTATTTT,CASSLYFPREVTDTQYF
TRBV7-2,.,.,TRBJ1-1,TGTGCCAGCAGCTTAGACAGGACGACGAAAGAAGCTTTCTTT,CASSLDRTTKEAFF
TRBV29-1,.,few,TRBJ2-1,TGCAGCGTTCCCGGTGGGGGGGCTTTCTGGTTCTTC,CSVPGGGAFWFF
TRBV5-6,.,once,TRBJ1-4,TGTGCCAGCAGCGCCGACAGATCAACTAATGAAAAACTGTTTTTT,CASSADRSTNEKLFF
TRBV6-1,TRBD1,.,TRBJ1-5,TGTGCCAGCAGTGGACAGGGTCTGAGCAATCAGCCCCAGCATTTT,CASSGQGLSNQPQHF
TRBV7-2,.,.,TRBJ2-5,TGTGCCAGCAGCTTAGGATCGGGGCCCGTCCAAGAGACCCAGTACTTC,CASSLGSGPVQETQYF
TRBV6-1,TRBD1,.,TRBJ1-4,TGTGCCAGCAGTGCACAGGGGACAACTAATGAAAAACTGTTTTTT,CASSAQGTTNEKLFF
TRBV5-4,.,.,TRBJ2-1,TGTGCCAGCAGCCGGGACTCAGGGACCTACAATGAGCAGTTCTTC,CASSRDSGTYNEQFF
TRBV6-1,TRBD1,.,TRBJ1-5,TGTGCCAGCAGTGAAGCAGGGACAGGGGGCGAGCCCCAGCATTTT,CASSEAGTGGEPQHF
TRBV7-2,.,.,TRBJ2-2,TGTGCCAGCAGCTTAGTTTCAGGGTCGCCCGGGGAGCTGTTTTTT,CASSLVSGSPGELFF
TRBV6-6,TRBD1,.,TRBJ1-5,TGTGCCAGCAGCTTACCGACAGGGAACAATCAGCCCCAGCATTTT,CASSLPTGNNQPQHF
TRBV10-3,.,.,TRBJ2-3,TGTGCCATCAGGGAGGACACAGATACGCAGTATTTT,CAIREDTDTQYF
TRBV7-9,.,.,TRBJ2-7,TGTGCCAGCAGCTCTGGCAGGGGCAGTGCCTCCTACGAGCAGTACTTC,CASSSGRGSASYEQYF
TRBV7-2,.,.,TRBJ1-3,TGTGCCAGCAGCTTAGTACGGGACTCTGGAAACACCATATATTTT,CASSLVRDSGNTIYF
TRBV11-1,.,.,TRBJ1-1,TGTGCCAGCAGCTTAGCGAGCGGCCGAACTGAAGCTTTCTTT,CASSLASGRTEAFF
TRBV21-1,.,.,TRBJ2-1,TGTGCCAGCAGCTCCGACAGGCTTACGGGCTACAATGAGCAGTTCTTC,CASSSDRLTGYNEQFF
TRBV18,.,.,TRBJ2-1,TGTGCCAGCTCACCACCGAGAGCTGGGTTGGGAGTCAATGAGCAGTTCTTC,CASSPPRAGLGVNEQFF
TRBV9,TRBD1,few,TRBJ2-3,TGTGCCAGCAGCCCCGGGACAGGGGGTTATCGGATGGGCACAGATACGCAGTATTTT,CASSPGTGGYRMGTDTQYF
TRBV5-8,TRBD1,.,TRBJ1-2,TGTGCCAGCAGCTCCGGGACAGGGTATCGCTATGGCTACACCTTC,CASSSGTGYRYGYTF
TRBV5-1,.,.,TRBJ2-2,TGCGCCAGCAGCTTGGCGGAGGGGCTCATCCCTGGGGAGCTGTTTTTT,CASSLAEGLIPGELFF
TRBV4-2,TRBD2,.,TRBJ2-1,TGTGCCAGCAGCCAAGATCCCCCGCGGGGGGGCGATAATGAGCAGTTCTTC,CASSQDPPRGGDNEQFF
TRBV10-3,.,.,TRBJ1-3,TGTGCCATCAGTGCTACGGGGGGAGGAAACACCATATATTTT,CAISATGGGNTIYF
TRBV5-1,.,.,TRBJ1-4,TGCGCCAGCAGCCCCACCGGGTCTAGGGTCGAAAAACTGTTTTTT,CASSPTGSRVEKLFF
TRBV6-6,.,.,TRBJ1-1,TGTGCCAGCAGTTACGACGGACAGCGTATTGAAGCTTTCTTT,CASSYDGQRIEAFF
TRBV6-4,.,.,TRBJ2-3,TGTGCCAGCAGTGACTTAGGACCGTCAGATACGCAGTATTTT,CASSDLGPSDTQYF
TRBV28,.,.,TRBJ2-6,TGTGCCAGCGCCCTTTCTGGGGCCAACGTCCTGACTTTC,CASALSGANVLTF
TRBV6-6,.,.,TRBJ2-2,TGTGCCAGCGAGGGCGGGCAGGGAGGAACCGGGGAGCTGTTTTTT,CASEGGQGGTGELFF
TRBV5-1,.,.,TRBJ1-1,TGCGCCAGCAGCTTGAACAGGGACGACACTGAAGCTTTCTTT,CASSLNRDDTEAFF
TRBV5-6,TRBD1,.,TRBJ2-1,TGTGCCTCTACGCGGGACAGGGGGCGCGATGAGCAGTTCTTC,CASTRDRGRDEQFF
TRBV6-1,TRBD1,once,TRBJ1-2,TGTGCCAGCATCGGCGACAGGGGCGGCGGCTACACCTTC,CASIGDRGGGYTF